The source of this TCR beta chain is a study of cytomegalovirus exposure and HLA in healthy donors. Per the germline V gene, CDR1 is SEHNR and CDR2 is FQNEAQ (reference sequence). The CDR3 runs to 14 residues. V was shortened by 8 bases and J by 5 bases, with 15 bases between the two germline ends. Primers included in the PCR were 60 Vbeta and 13 Jbeta primers. Sequencing was performed with immunoSEQ multiplex PCR; in TCRdb, only in-frame clones are kept and a portion is missing. The sample consists of tens of thousands of clones, over 75% of them appearing once. The sequence was obtained from a man aged 50-59 years in good health and CMV-seronegative. Material: PBMCs. V gene TRBV7-9 combines with J gene TRBJ2-2, with D perhaps matching TRBD1 (5 bases). DNA of the CDR3: TGTGCCAGCCTTTTGCAGGGAAGGACCGGGGAGCTGTTTTTT. Protein sequence: CASLLQGRTGELFF.